Below are 3 T cell receptor beta chains sequenced from a single sample in a study of T cells after yellow fever vaccination. TCRdb reprocessed the 5' RACE reads with MiXCR, giving one entry per CDR3 protein. The profile covers some 500,000 distinct CDR3 sequences, with less than 15% appearing a single time and roughly 13% taken by the ten largest. The material sequenced was PBMCs, taken on the day of the yellow fever booster vaccination. The receptors were sampled from a man younger than 40 who received the YFV17D yellow fever vaccine.

This clonotype was counted a few times. V is TRBV6-5 and J is TRBJ2-7; 15 nucleotides match TRBD2. This CDR3 region has 17 residues. The V gene's germline CDR1 is MNHEY and CDR2 SVGAGI. V gave up 2 bases and J gave up 8 bases; unmatched junction bases: 10. DNA for the CDR3: TGTGCCAGCAGTTACGATACAGCCGGGACTAGCGGGAGGAAGCAGTACTTC. This codes for CASSYDTAGTSGRKQYF.

J is TRBJ2-7 and V is TRBV30; D remains unclear. CDR3 length equals 12 residues. The ends were cut back, 0 bases at V and 9 bases at J, with 12 bases in the middle. Germline V gene data show CDR1 as GTSNPN and CDR2 as SVGIG (reference sequence). The CDR3 bases are TGTGCCTGGAGTGTAACCCGGCTGGGGCAGTACTTC. Amino acids: CAWSVTRLGQYF.

The table lists this clonotype with many counts. This chain joins TRBV11-2 and TRBJ2-2; D remains ambiguous. Germline assignment: CDR1 SGHAT and CDR2 FQNNGV. The CDR3 has 16 residues. Between the trimmed V and J ends, which lost 5 bases and 0 bases, there was a span of 13 bases. For the CDR3, the DNA is TGTGCCAGCAGCCCTCTAAGGCAGGCGAACACCGGGGAGCTGTTTTTT. As protein: CASSPLRQANTGELFF.